The rows below give T cell receptor beta chains drawn from one sample of a study of identical twins' blood T cells. One entry per CDR3 protein results from TCRdb running MiXCR on the 5' RACE reads. The data hold hundreds of thousands of distinct CDR3 sequences, with over 25% observed a single time. Input material: PBMCs. The receptor set was obtained from a woman aged 18-55 years in good health. The CDR3 runs from the conserved cysteine through the conserved F or W.

J gene | V gene | CDR3 protein
TRBJ1-2 | TRBV7-2 | CASSLEPQRYGYTF
TRBJ1-2 | TRBV29-1 | CSVEDQENYGYTF
TRBJ1-4 | TRBV7-8 | CASSKAARDEKLFF
TRBJ2-5 | TRBV15 | CATSKDNSQETQYF
TRBJ2-7 | TRBV3-1 | CASSQLTSGRTHEQYF
TRBJ1-1 | TRBV18 | CASSPMNTNTEAFF
TRBJ2-3 | TRBV5-1 | CASSSPTTSTDTQYF
TRBJ2-1 | TRBV6-5 | CASSPDGDEQFF
TRBJ1-1 | TRBV21-1 | CASSKEARHTEALF
TRBJ2-1 | TRBV30 | CAWSGGGGRNEQFF